A selection of T cell receptor beta chains follows, all from one sample in a study of Ad26.COV2.S vaccination and SARS-CoV-2 variants. Profiled with immunoSEQ multiplex PCR; TCRdb holds only in-frame clones, not every one. The sample lists about 440,000 clones; less than 95% were seen once. Sequenced here: peripheral blood, sampled in a trial of Ad26.COV2.S vaccine versus placebo. Receptor source: a person between 18 and 60 years old who received the Ad26.COV2.S COVID-19 vaccine or a placebo. The CDR3 runs from the conserved cysteine through the conserved F or W. Each record gives: CDR3 protein, CDR3 DNA, J gene, clone size, V gene, CDR3 length, D gene. A D gene is named only where the DNA matches it firmly. The size field is filled for only some rows; it gives once, few, many or a size class.

CDR3: CASSQDRRDRGTYGYTF
DNA: TGTGCCAGCAGCCAAGATAGGCGGGACAGGGGGACTTATGGCTACACCTTC
J: TRBJ1-2
size: .
V: TRBV14
length: 17
D: TRBD1

CDR3: CASGQGPRTEAFF
DNA: TGTGCCAGCGGCCAGGGCCCGAGAACTGAAGCTTTCTTT
J: TRBJ1-1
size: many
V: TRBV27
length: 13
D: .

CDR3: CANAELGGTTGELFF
DNA: TGTGCCAACGCCGAGTTAGGGGGGACCACCGGGGAGCTGTTTTTT
J: TRBJ2-2
size: .
V: TRBV10-3
length: 15
D: .

CDR3: CASSQVGGPGEQYF
DNA: TGTGCCAGCAGCCAAGTCGGAGGGCCTGGCGAGCAGTACTTC
J: TRBJ2-7
size: .
V: TRBV3-1/TRBV3-2
length: 14
D: .

CDR3: CASSEAGHSYEQYF
DNA: TGTGCCAGCAGTGAAGCGGGGCATTCCTACGAGCAGTACTTC
J: TRBJ2-7
size: .
V: TRBV6-1
length: 14
D: .

CDR3: CAWSVPPDRGNQPQHF
DNA: TGTGCCTGGAGTGTACCCCCCGACAGGGGAAATCAGCCCCAGCATTTT
J: TRBJ1-5
size: .
V: TRBV30
length: 16
D: TRBD1

CDR3: CASSARSGRQETQYF
DNA: TGTGCCAGCAGCGCCCGGTCAGGGAGGCAAGAGACCCAGTACTTC
J: TRBJ2-5
size: .
V: TRBV7-6
length: 15
D: .

CDR3: CASSQDETTLYNEQFF
DNA: TGTGCCAGCAGCCAAGATGAGACTACCCTATACAATGAGCAGTTCTTC
J: TRBJ2-1
size: .
V: TRBV14
length: 16
D: .

CDR3: CASANPYEQYF
DNA: TGTGCCAGCGCCAACCCCTACGAGCAGTACTTC
J: TRBJ2-7
size: many
V: TRBV6-5
length: 11
D: .

CDR3: CASSPTGRAGNTIYF
DNA: TGTGCCAGCAGCCCAACCGGGAGGGCTGGAAACACCATATATTTT
J: TRBJ1-3
size: .
V: TRBV14
length: 15
D: .

CDR3: CASSERQGGPYEQYF
DNA: TGTGCCAGCAGTGAACGACAGGGGGGCCCCTACGAGCAGTACTTC
J: TRBJ2-7
size: .
V: TRBV6-1
length: 15
D: TRBD1

CDR3: CASSLRGLGGYTF
DNA: TGTGCCAGCAGTTTAAGGGGGCTTGGTGGCTACACCTTC
J: TRBJ1-2
size: .
V: TRBV27
length: 13
D: TRBD1

CDR3: CASSPVPGTGGPANYGYTF
DNA: TGTGCCAGCTCACCGGTCCCCGGGACAGGGGGCCCAGCTAACTATGGCTACACCTTC
J: TRBJ1-2
size: .
V: TRBV18
length: 19
D: TRBD1

CDR3: CASSSGQSNTEAFF
DNA: TGCGCCAGCAGCTCGGGACAGTCGAACACTGAAGCTTTCTTT
J: TRBJ1-1
size: .
V: TRBV5-1
length: 14
D: TRBD1

CDR3: CASSFPQRNIQYF
DNA: TGTGCCAGCAGTTTTCCACAAAGAAACATTCAGTACTTC
J: TRBJ2-4
size: .
V: TRBV28
length: 13
D: .

CDR3: CASSREGEQYF
DNA: TGTGCCAGCAGCAGGGAGGGCGAGCAGTACTTC
J: TRBJ2-7
size: .
V: TRBV6-5
length: 11
D: TRBD2

CDR3: CSATGLSRNTIYF
DNA: TGCAGCGCAACAGGACTTTCTCGGAACACCATATATTTT
J: TRBJ1-3
size: .
V: TRBV29-1
length: 13
D: .

CDR3: CASSRGQDGRYGTDTQYF
DNA: TGTGCCAGCAGTCGGGGGCAGGACGGGAGGTACGGCACAGATACGCAGTATTTT
J: TRBJ2-3
size: .
V: TRBV6-6
length: 18
D: .

CDR3: CASSLRSGIQETQYF
DNA: TGTGCCAGCAGCCTACGATCAGGAATCCAAGAGACCCAGTACTTC
J: TRBJ2-5
size: .
V: TRBV3-1/TRBV3-2
length: 15
D: .

CDR3: CASSLTKGGGTDTQYF
DNA: TGTGCCAGCAGCTTAACGAAAGGGGGCGGCACAGATACGCAGTATTTT
J: TRBJ2-3
size: .
V: TRBV7-3
length: 16
D: TRBD1

CDR3: CASSTPGGAPGLATHNEQFF
DNA: TGTGCCAGCAGCACCCCAGGGGGCGCCCCGGGACTAGCGACCCACAATGAGCAGTTCTTC
J: TRBJ2-1
size: .
V: TRBV7-9
length: 20
D: TRBD2

CDR3: CASGLGTSGRPDTQYF
DNA: TGTGCTAGTGGTTTGGGTACTAGCGGGAGGCCAGATACGCAGTATTTT
J: TRBJ2-3
size: .
V: TRBV12-5
length: 16
D: TRBD2

CDR3: CASSRVEGGGSNQPQHF
DNA: TGTGCCAGTAGTCGGGTAGAAGGGGGCGGGAGCAATCAGCCCCAGCATTTT
J: TRBJ1-5
size: .
V: TRBV19
length: 17
D: TRBD1

CDR3: CASSFGPHYEQYF
DNA: TGTGCCAGCAGTTTCGGACCCCATTACGAGCAGTACTTC
J: TRBJ2-7
size: .
V: TRBV27
length: 13
D: .

CDR3: CASRARGDFSYEQYF
DNA: TGTGCCAGCAGGGCCCGGGGGGACTTCTCCTACGAGCAGTACTTC
J: TRBJ2-7
size: .
V: TRBV27
length: 15
D: TRBD2

CDR3: CASSLGPEGKTQYF
DNA: TGTGCCAGCAGCTTGGGTCCCGAAGGGAAGACCCAGTACTTC
J: TRBJ2-5
size: once
V: TRBV5-5
length: 14
D: .

CDR3: CASSYSTSFKGGTEAFF
DNA: TGTGCCAGCAGTTACTCAACAAGCTTTAAGGGAGGGACTGAAGCTTTCTTT
J: TRBJ1-1
size: .
V: TRBV6-2/TRBV6-3
length: 17
D: .

CDR3: CASSQTGGNTIYF
DNA: TGTGCCAGCAGCCAGACAGGGGGAAACACCATATATTTT
J: TRBJ1-3
size: .
V: TRBV5-5
length: 13
D: TRBD1

CDR3: CASSPEGQLWGNTIYF
DNA: TGTGCCAGCTCACCAGAGGGACAGCTATGGGGAAACACCATATATTTT
J: TRBJ1-3
size: .
V: TRBV18
length: 16
D: TRBD1

CDR3: CASGTANTGELFF
DNA: TGCGCCAGTGGGACAGCGAACACCGGGGAGCTGTTTTTT
J: TRBJ2-2
size: .
V: TRBV5-1
length: 13
D: TRBD1

CDR3: CASSLSWGRADTQYF
DNA: TGTGCCAGCAGTTTATCTTGGGGTAGGGCAGATACGCAGTATTTT
J: TRBJ2-3
size: .
V: TRBV27
length: 15
D: .

CDR3: CASSSGSDGYTF
DNA: TGTGCCAGCAGTTCAGGCAGTGATGGCTACACCTTC
J: TRBJ1-2
size: .
V: TRBV27
length: 12
D: .

CDR3: CASGVESAETQYF
DNA: TGTGCTAGTGGTGTGGAGTCTGCGGAGACCCAGTACTTC
J: TRBJ2-5
size: .
V: TRBV12-5
length: 13
D: .

CDR3: CSVVLKETQYF
DNA: TGCAGCGTTGTATTGAAGGAGACCCAGTACTTC
J: TRBJ2-5
size: once
V: TRBV29-1
length: 11
D: .

CDR3: CASSFRNSEYEQYF
DNA: TGTGCCAGCAGCTTCAGGAACAGCGAATACGAGCAGTACTTC
J: TRBJ2-7
size: .
V: TRBV7-2
length: 14
D: .

CDR3: CASSQVGTGDNQPQHF
DNA: TGTGCCAGCAGCCAAGTCGGGACAGGGGACAATCAGCCCCAGCATTTT
J: TRBJ1-5
size: .
V: TRBV4-2
length: 16
D: TRBD1

CDR3: CASRGDWGAQMATQPQHF
DNA: TGTGCCAGCAGGGGGGACTGGGGGGCGCAAATGGCGACCCAGCCCCAGCATTTT
J: TRBJ1-5
size: .
V: TRBV28
length: 18
D: .

CDR3: CASSQERRLAGADTQYF
DNA: TGTGCCAGCAGCCAAGAACGGAGACTAGCGGGAGCAGATACGCAGTATTTT
J: TRBJ2-3
size: .
V: TRBV4-2
length: 17
D: TRBD2

CDR3: CAISGRTSGVSYNEQFF
DNA: TGTGCCATCAGTGGAAGGACTAGCGGGGTCTCCTACAATGAGCAGTTCTTC
J: TRBJ2-1
size: .
V: TRBV10-3
length: 17
D: TRBD2

CDR3: CASSSRQGLLNTEAFF
DNA: TGTGCCAGCAGCTCCCGACAGGGACTATTAAACACTGAAGCTTTCTTT
J: TRBJ1-1
size: .
V: TRBV11-2
length: 16
D: TRBD1

CDR3: CASSEGNVVETQYF
DNA: TGCGCCAGCAGCGAGGGCAATGTAGTAGAGACCCAGTACTTC
J: TRBJ2-5
size: .
V: TRBV4-1
length: 14
D: .

CDR3: CASSLEGDVRYNEQFF
DNA: TGTGCCAGCAGCTTGGAGGGGGACGTGAGATACAATGAGCAGTTCTTC
J: TRBJ2-1
size: .
V: TRBV5-6
length: 16
D: .

CDR3: CASSLGSVSPQHF
DNA: TGTGCCAGCAGCTTAGGCTCTGTCAGTCCCCAGCATTTT
J: TRBJ1-5
size: .
V: TRBV7-8
length: 13
D: .

CDR3: CASSPTSGRSYNEQFF
DNA: TGTGCCAGCAGCCCAACTAGCGGGCGCTCCTACAATGAGCAGTTCTTC
J: TRBJ2-1
size: .
V: TRBV7-3
length: 16
D: TRBD2

CDR3: CASSDRELKDTQYF
DNA: TGTGCCAGCAGTGACCGGGAGCTGAAAGATACGCAGTATTTT
J: TRBJ2-3
size: .
V: TRBV6-1
length: 14
D: .

CDR3: CASRVGTPNTEAFF
DNA: TGTGCCAGCAGGGTAGGGACACCGAACACTGAAGCTTTCTTT
J: TRBJ1-1
size: .
V: TRBV6-5
length: 14
D: .

CDR3: CASSMSRGAKNIQYF
DNA: TGTGCCAGTAGTATGTCCCGGGGGGCCAAAAACATTCAGTACTTC
J: TRBJ2-4
size: .
V: TRBV19
length: 15
D: .

CDR3: CASSLSGPETQYF
DNA: TGTGCCAGTAGTCTAAGCGGGCCTGAGACCCAGTACTTC
J: TRBJ2-5
size: few
V: TRBV19
length: 13
D: .

CDR3: CAISPGDYGYTF
DNA: TGTGCCATCAGTCCCGGTGACTATGGCTACACCTTC
J: TRBJ1-2
size: .
V: TRBV10-3
length: 12
D: .

CDR3: CASSKAGENTEAFF
DNA: TGTGCCAGCAGCAAAGCGGGAGAGAACACTGAAGCTTTCTTT
J: TRBJ1-1
size: few
V: TRBV21-1
length: 14
D: .

CDR3: CASSLRPVDNYGYTF
DNA: TGCGCCAGCAGCTTGAGGCCGGTTGATAACTATGGCTACACCTTC
J: TRBJ1-2
size: .
V: TRBV5-1
length: 15
D: .

CDR3: CASSTDGLSSYEQYF
DNA: TGTGCCAGTAGTACTGACGGACTAAGCTCCTACGAGCAGTACTTC
J: TRBJ2-7
size: once
V: TRBV19
length: 15
D: .

CDR3: CASSAGVTQETQYF
DNA: TGTGCCAGCAGCGCAGGTGTCACCCAAGAGACCCAGTACTTC
J: TRBJ2-5
size: .
V: TRBV2
length: 14
D: .

CDR3: CASSEAGARTDTQYF
DNA: TGTGCCAGCAGTGAAGCGGGGGCGCGGACAGATACGCAGTATTTT
J: TRBJ2-3
size: .
V: TRBV2
length: 15
D: .